This record concerns one TCR beta chain sequence. Its antigen is not yet known. No quality values exist for individual bases; no much larger clone is one base distant. Other DNA variants within this sample encode the same CDR3. This sample was taken from a study of blood T cell repertoires in COVID-19 (dated by TCRdb to between 2020 and 2021). Looking at the study overall: The collaborator samples originated in the United States, Italy and Spain and spanned the acute and convalescent phases of COVID-19. The material from the prospective study consisted of cDNA or gDNA derived from T cells, B-cell-depleted T cells, or PBMCs. Subjects who had been exposed to COVID-19, were actively infected with it, or had recovered from it provided the deeply sampled blood TCRbeta repertoires that made up the dataset. The repertoires were released in a freely available public database meant as a resource for research on the immune response to SARS-CoV-2. The samples were drawn from two sources: the first 160 participants of the ongoing ImmuneRACE study, and 1,200 or so subjects contributed by 6 global collaborators. A de-identified subject ID, COVID-19 status, age in years and sex were almost always included in the sample metadata. Where available, HLA class I and class II types were obtained from metadata supplied by the sample provider rather than from assay-based typing.

TCRbeta CDR3 regions were amplified from genomic DNA using the immunoSEQ Assay, a bias-controlled multiplex PCR. The paper's processing steps were these. Within the assay, amplification of reference gene primers was used to estimate how many nucleated cells each sample contained. To quantify the absolute abundance of each unique TCRbeta CDR3 rearrangement, sequence reads were collapsed and filtered. For each sample, productive Simpson clonality was calculated as the square root of Simpson's diversity index across productive rearrangements. TCRdb's version of the immuneACCESS table is confined to in-frame rearrangements and falls short of the full clone set. An unresolved V gene accounts for under half of the shortfall where checked; the remainder is of unknown origin. V and J calls and clone size come straight from that table; D and trimming were deduced from the DNA. Recorded for this sample are approximately 500,000 clones; 80% to 90% of them occurred a single time. 3% to 3.5% of the sample lies in the top ten.

Collaborating institutions collected whole blood in K2EDTA tubes following their own protocols. For TCRbeta analysis, collaborators shipped samples as frozen whole blood, isolated PBMCs, or DNA extracted from either of those sample types. Here is what the overall study found, with its caveats: The quantity of clinical and demographic metadata differed by source and by participant and was supplied without curation.

CDR1 and CDR2, per the germline V gene, are KGHSH and LQKENI. A distance of 5 bases separates the germline ends of V and J, which lose 5 bases and 0 bases respectively. Including the terminal cysteine and phenylalanine, the CDR3 comprises 12 residues. Only the CDR3 part of the read is kept: 36 bases, read in frame from the first base. The receptor was derived from a human donor in a cohort sampled during active COVID-19. The sequence links TRBV18 to TRBJ2-7; no D gene is confidently identified. Specimen: peripheral blood. The CDR3 in this case is CASSSNSYEQYF. In nucleotide form, the sequence is TGTGCCAGCTCATCCAACTCCTACGAGCAGTACTTC.